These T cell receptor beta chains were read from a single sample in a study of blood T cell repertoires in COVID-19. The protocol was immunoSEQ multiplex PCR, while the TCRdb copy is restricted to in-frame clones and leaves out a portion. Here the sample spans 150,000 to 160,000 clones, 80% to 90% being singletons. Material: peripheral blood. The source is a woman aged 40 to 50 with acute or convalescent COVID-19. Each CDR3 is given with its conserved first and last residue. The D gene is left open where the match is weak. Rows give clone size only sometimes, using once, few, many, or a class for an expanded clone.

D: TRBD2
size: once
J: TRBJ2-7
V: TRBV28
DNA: TGTGCCAGCAGTAACCTAGCGGGAGCCTACGAGCAGTACTTC
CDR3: CASSNLAGAYEQYF

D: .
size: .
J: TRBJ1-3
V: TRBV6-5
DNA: TGTGCCAGCATTTCGAGGAACACCATATATTTT
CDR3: CASISRNTIYF

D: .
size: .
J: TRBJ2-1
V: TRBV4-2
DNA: TGTGCCAGCAGCGCCGCGTGGCGGGACAGCTACAATGAGCAGTTCTTC
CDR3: CASSAAWRDSYNEQFF

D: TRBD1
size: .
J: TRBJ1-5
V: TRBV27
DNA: TGTGCCAGCAGTGAACAGGGGGGTAGCAATCAGCCCCAGCATTTT
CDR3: CASSEQGGSNQPQHF

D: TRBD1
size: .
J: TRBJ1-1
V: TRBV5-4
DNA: TGTGCCAGCAGCGAGACAGGGGGTGAAGCTTTCTTT
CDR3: CASSETGGEAFF

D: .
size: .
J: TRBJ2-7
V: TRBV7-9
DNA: TGTGCCAGCAGCTTGTACAGGTTCACCTACGAGCAGTACTTC
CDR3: CASSLYRFTYEQYF

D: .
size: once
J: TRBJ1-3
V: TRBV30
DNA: TGTGCCTGGACGGACAATTGGACCCCAGGAAACACCATATATTTT
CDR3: CAWTDNWTPGNTIYF

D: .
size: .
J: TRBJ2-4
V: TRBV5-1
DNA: TGCGCCAGCAGCTTAGGAGGGGGCCCAAAAAACATTCAGTACTTC
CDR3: CASSLGGGPKNIQYF

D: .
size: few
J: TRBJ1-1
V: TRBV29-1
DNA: TGCAGCGTTGATAAGAACACTGAAGCTTTCTTT
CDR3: CSVDKNTEAFF

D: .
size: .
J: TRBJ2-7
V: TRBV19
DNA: TGTGCCAGTATCCAGGACGGACTCGAGCAGTACTTC
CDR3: CASIQDGLEQYF

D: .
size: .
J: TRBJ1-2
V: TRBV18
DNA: TGTGCCAGCTCCCATGGACAATATAACTATGGCTACACCTTC
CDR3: CASSHGQYNYGYTF

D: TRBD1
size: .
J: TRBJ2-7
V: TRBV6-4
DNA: TGTGCCAGCAGTGAAAGACAGGGTGCCTACGAGCAGTACTTC
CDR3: CASSERQGAYEQYF

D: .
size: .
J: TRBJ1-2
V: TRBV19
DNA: TGTGCCGCCCGGGCGGGGGTGAACTATGGCTACACCTTC
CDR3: CAARAGVNYGYTF

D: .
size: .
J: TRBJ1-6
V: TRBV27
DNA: TGTGCCAGCAGTTTATTCGGAGATACTTATTCACCCCTCCACTTT
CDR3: CASSLFGDTYSPLHF

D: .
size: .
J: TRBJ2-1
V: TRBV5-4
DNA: TGTGCCAGCAGCTTTCCGACGTCTAGCTCCTACAATGAGCAGTTCTTC
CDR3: CASSFPTSSSYNEQFF

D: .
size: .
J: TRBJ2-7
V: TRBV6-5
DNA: TGTGCCAGCAGTTCTCTACAGGATCGAACCTACGAGCAGTACTTC
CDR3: CASSSLQDRTYEQYF

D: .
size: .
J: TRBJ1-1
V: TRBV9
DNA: TGTGCCAGCAGCGTAGAGGGGACACTGCTTAGGGACACTGAAGCTTTCTTT
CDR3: CASSVEGTLLRDTEAFF

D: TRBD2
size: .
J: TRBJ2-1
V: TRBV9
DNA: TGTGCCAGCAGCCCCGGGACTAGCGGGAGCGGCGACAATGAGCAGTTCTTC
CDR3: CASSPGTSGSGDNEQFF

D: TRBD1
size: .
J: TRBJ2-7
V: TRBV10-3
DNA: TGTGCCATCAGTGAGGGGACAGTGGTCTCCTACGAGCAGTACTTC
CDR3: CAISEGTVVSYEQYF

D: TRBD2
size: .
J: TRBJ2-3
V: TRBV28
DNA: TGTGCCAGCAAATCCGGTGGGGCGGGAGGTACAGATACGCAGTATTTT
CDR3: CASKSGGAGGTDTQYF

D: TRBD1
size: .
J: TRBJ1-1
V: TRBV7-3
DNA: TGTGCCAGCAGCCCAGACAGGGAAACTGAAGCTTTCTTT
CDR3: CASSPDRETEAFF

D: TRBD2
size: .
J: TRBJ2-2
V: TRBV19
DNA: TGTGCCAGTAGTCACAACCCATCTCTAGCGGGACACACCGGGGAGCTGTTTTTT
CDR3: CASSHNPSLAGHTGELFF

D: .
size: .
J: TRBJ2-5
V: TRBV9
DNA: TGTGCCAGCAGCGCTTTCCAAGAGACCCAGTACTTC
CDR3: CASSAFQETQYF

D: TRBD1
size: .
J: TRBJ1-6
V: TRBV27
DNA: TGTGCCAGCAGTCCCTCCGGGACAGGAGTTAATTCACCCCTCCACTTT
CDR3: CASSPSGTGVNSPLHF

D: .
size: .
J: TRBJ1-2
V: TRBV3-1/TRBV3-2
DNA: TGTGCCAGCAGCCAAGTCGACAGCTACACCTTC
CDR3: CASSQVDSYTF

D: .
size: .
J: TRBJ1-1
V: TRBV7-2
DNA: TGTGCCAGCAAGATTCAGGGGTGGAACACTGAAGCTTTCTTT
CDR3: CASKIQGWNTEAFF

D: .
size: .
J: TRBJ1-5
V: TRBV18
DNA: TGTGCCAGCGCTCGACAGGAAAATCAGCCCCAGCATTTT
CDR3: CASARQENQPQHF

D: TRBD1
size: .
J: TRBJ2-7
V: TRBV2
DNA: TGTGCCAGCAGCCCGGGACAGCGAGTGAACGAGCAGTACTTC
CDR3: CASSPGQRVNEQYF

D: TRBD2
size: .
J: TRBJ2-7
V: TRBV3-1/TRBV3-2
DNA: TGTGCCAGCAGCCTACTCGGACTAGCGGGAATGAACGAGCAGTACTTC
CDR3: CASSLLGLAGMNEQYF